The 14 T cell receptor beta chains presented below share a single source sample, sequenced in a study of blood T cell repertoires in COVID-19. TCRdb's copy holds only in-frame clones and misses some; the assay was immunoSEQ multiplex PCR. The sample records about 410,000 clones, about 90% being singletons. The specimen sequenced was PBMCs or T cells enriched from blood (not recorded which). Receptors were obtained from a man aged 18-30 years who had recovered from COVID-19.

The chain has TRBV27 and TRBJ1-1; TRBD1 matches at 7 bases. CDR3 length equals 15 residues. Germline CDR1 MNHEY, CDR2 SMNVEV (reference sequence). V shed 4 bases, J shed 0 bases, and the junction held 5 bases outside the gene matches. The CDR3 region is CASSSYRGLNTEAFF. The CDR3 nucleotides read TGTGCCAGCAGTTCGTACAGGGGATTGAACACTGAAGCTTTCTTT.

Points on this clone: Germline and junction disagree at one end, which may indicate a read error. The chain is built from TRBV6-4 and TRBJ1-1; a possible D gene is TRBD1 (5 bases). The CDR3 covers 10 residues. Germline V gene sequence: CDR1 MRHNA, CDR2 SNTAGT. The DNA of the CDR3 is TGTGCCAGCAGCCCGGACACGAATCTCTTT. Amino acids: CASSPDTNLF.

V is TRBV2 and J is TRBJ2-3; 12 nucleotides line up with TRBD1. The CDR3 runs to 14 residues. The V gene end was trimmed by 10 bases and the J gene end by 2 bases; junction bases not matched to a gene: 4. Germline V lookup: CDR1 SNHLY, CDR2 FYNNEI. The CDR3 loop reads CATGGQGATDTQYF. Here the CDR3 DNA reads TGTGCCACCGGGGGACAGGGGGCCACAGATACGCAGTATTTT.

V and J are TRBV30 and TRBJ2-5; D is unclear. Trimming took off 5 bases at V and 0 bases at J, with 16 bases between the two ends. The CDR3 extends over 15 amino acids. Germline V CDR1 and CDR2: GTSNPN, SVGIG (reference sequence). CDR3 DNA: TGTGCCTGGGGGCCCCTTCCCGGGTACCAAGAGACCCAGTACTTC. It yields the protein CAWGPLPGYQETQYF.

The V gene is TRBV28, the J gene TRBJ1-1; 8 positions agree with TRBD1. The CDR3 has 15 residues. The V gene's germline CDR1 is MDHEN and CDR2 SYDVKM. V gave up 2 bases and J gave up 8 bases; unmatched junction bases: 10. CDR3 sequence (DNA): TGTGCCAGCAGTTTAGGGATTATCAGGACAGGGGAAGCTTTCTTT. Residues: CASSLGIIRTGEAFF.

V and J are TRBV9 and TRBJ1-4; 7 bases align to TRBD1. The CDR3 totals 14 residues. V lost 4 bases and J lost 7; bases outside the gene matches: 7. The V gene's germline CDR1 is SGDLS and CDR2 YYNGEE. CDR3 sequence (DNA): TGTGCCAGCAGCCCCAGACAGGGTGGTGAAAAACTGTTTTTT. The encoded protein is CASSPRQGGEKLFF.

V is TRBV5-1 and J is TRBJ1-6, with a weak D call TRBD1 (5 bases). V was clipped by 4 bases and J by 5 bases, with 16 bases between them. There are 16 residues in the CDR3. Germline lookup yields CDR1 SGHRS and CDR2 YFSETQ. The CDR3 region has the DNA TGCGCCAGCAGCCCAGGGACTAGGGATAATAATTCACCCCTCCACTTT. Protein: CASSPGTRDNNSPLHF.

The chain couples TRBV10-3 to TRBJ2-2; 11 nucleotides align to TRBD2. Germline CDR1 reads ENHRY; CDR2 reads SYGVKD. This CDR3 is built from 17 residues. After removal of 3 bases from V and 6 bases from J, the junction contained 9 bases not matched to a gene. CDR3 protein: CAISDPTSGSYPGELFF. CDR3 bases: TGTGCCATCAGTGACCCCACTAGCGGGAGTTATCCCGGGGAGCTGTTTTTT.

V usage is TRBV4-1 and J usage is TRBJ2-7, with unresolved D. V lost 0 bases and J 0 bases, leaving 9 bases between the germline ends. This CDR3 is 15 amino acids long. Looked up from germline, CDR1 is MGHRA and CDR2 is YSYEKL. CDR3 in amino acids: CASSQEVAGSYEQYF. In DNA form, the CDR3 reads TGCGCCAGCAGCCAAGAGGTGGCAGGCTCCTACGAGCAGTACTTC.

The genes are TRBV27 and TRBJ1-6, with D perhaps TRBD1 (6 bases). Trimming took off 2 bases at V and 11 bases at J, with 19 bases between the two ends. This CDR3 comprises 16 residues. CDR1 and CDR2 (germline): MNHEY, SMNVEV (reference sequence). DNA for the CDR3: TGTGCCAGCAGTTTAGGGGGGGCGCCGGGAAGGACACCCCTCCACTTT. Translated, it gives CASSLGGAPGRTPLHF.

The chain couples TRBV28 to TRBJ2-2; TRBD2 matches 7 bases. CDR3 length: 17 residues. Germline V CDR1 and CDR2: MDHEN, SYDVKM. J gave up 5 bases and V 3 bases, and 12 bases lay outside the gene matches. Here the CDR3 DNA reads TGTGCCAGCAGTTTTGGTATTGGCGGGAGTCGGACCGGGGAGCTGTTTTTT. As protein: CASSFGIGGSRTGELFF.

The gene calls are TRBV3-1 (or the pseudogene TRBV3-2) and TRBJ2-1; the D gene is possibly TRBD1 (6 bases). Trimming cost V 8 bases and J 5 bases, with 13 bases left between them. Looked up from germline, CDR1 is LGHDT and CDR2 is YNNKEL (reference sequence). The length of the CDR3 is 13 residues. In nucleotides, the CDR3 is TGTGCCAGCGAGGACAGTCCTGACAATGAGCAGTTCTTC. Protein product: CASEDSPDNEQFF.

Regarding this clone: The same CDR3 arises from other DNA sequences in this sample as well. CDR3 residues: CASSSTGGSYNEQFF. CDR3 DNA: TGTGCCAGCAGCTCTACAGGGGGCTCCTACAATGAGCAGTTCTTC. This rearrangement joins TRBV7-3 to TRBJ2-1, with 8 bases identical to TRBD1. The V gene's germline CDR1 is SGHTA and CDR2 FQGTGA. The ends lost 4 bases at V and 0 bases at J; junction bases unmatched: 2. This CDR3 contains 15 residues.

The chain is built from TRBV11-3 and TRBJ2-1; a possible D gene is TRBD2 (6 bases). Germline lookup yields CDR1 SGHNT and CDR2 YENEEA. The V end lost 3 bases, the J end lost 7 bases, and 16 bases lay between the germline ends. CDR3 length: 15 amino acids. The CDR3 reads CASSLRGIGLNEQFF. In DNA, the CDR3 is TGTGCCAGCAGCTTGCGGGGAATCGGTCTTAATGAGCAGTTCTTC.